The 13 T cell receptor beta chains below were found in one sample sequenced in a study of shared clonotypes between healthy human individuals. Repertoires were generated with immunoSEQ multiplex PCR, while TCRdb's copy carries only in-frame clones and drops some. The sample lists about 100,000 clones; roughly 66% were seen once. Source material: memory CD8+ T cells sorted from blood. Subset described: CD45RO+ cells pooled with CCR7-negative TemRA cells. The receptors shown here come from a woman in her 30s in good health.

The V call is TRBV7-9, the J call TRBJ2-1, with TRBD2 identical over 11 bases. Germline V gene sequence: CDR1 SEHNR, CDR2 FQNEAQ (reference sequence). V shed 5 bases and J 8 bases; nucleotides not matched to a gene: 14. CDR3 length: 17 residues. Here the CDR3 reads CASSANSGRAGWYEQFF. The CDR3 nucleotides read TGTGCCAGCAGCGCAAATAGCGGGAGGGCCGGTTGGTATGAGCAGTTCTTC.

The chain employs TRBV9 and TRBJ2-5; possible D gene TRBD2, 6 bases. V gave up 2 bases and J gave up 5 bases, with 13 bases separating them. The CDR3 consists of 14 residues. Germline V lookup: CDR1 SGDLS, CDR2 YYNGEE. The DNA of the CDR3 is TGTGCCAGCAGCGTTGGGGGAGGTATCGAGACCCAGTACTTC. Protein sequence: CASSVGGGIETQYF.

The chain recombines TRBV27 with TRBJ2-1; 8 nucleotides match TRBD2. The CDR3 is made up of 15 amino acids. V gave up 10 bases and J gave up 8 bases; unmatched junction bases: 16. From germline, CDR1 is MNHEY and CDR2 SMNVEV (reference sequence). This CDR3 reads CAIRTGTSGFDEQFF. CDR3 bases: TGTGCCATCAGAACCGGGACTAGTGGATTTGATGAGCAGTTCTTC.

The chain couples TRBV4-2 to TRBJ2-1, with TRBD2 matching 15 bases. Germline V gene sequence: CDR1 LGHNA, CDR2 YNFKEQ. This CDR3 spans 13 amino acids. After removal of 4 bases from V and 16 bases from J, the junction contained 5 bases not matched to a gene. The CDR3 DNA is TGTGCCAGCAGCCTTGGGACTAGCGGGAGGTTCTTCTTC. Protein: CASSLGTSGRFFF.

This clone was picked up a small number of times. Here the CDR3 reads CASSQEVRETQYF. CDR3 nucleotides: TGTGCCAGCAGCCAAGAGGTCAGGGAAACCCAGTACTTC. The rearrangement joins TRBV4-2 to TRBJ2-5, with D tentatively TRBD1 (5 bases). The germline V gene encodes CDR1 LGHNA and CDR2 YNFKEQ. This CDR3 is built from 13 residues. The germline V and J ends were trimmed by 0 bases and 8 bases, with 10 bases remaining between them.

A word on this clone: A single base is all that separates this from a far larger clone, so a read error is likely. The same CDR3 arises from other DNA sequences in this sample as well. V usage is TRBV4-1 and J usage is TRBJ2-7; 8 nucleotides agree with TRBD2. The CDR3 totals 16 residues. Germline V lookup: CDR1 MGHRA, CDR2 YSYEKL. V trimming: 3 bases; J trimming: 5 bases; junction bases outside the gene matches: 12. Here the CDR3 DNA reads TGCGCCAGCAGCCACGAAAGCGGGAGAGGGGGTGACGAGCAGTACTTC. Translating gives CASSHESGRGGDEQYF.

This rearrangement joins TRBV28 to TRBJ2-1; 7 nucleotides line up with TRBD2. J was trimmed by 9 bases and V by 10 bases; bases with no gene match: 15. Germline V gives CDR1 MDHEN, CDR2 SYDVKM. This CDR3 is built from 14 residues. The CDR3 coding sequence is TGTGCCACCAAATCGGGGCGGGAGATTAGTGAGCAGTTCTTC. It is translated as CATKSGREISEQFF.

V and J are TRBV19 and TRBJ1-1; D not resolved. Per the germline V gene, CDR1 is LNHDA and CDR2 is SQIVND (reference sequence). This CDR3 comprises 13 residues. Deletions cut 7 bases from V and 1 base from J, with 10 bases between. CDR3 in amino acids: CASTPRRNTEAFF. In DNA, the CDR3 is TGTGCCAGTACACCCAGGCGGAACACTGAAGCTTTCTTT.

To note about this clone: The sample contains more than one DNA sequence encoding this CDR3. The chain links TRBV5-1 to TRBJ2-1, with D possibly matching TRBD2 (5 bases). The V gene lost 4 bases and the J gene lost 0 bases, with 11 bases spanning the gap. In germline, CDR1 is SGHRS, CDR2 YFSETQ. The CDR3 sequence is 15 residues long. CDR3 DNA: TGCGCCAGCAGCCTGGACTCGCACTCCTACAATGAGCAGTTCTTC. It is translated as CASSLDSHSYNEQFF.

The sample holds a few counts of this clone. The V call is TRBV2, the J call TRBJ1-1; D possibly corresponds to TRBD1 (5 bases). The V and J ends lost 2 bases and 5 bases respectively, with 15 bases between them. CDR1 is SNHLY and CDR2 is FYNNEI in the germline V gene. The CDR3 sequence is 15 residues long. The CDR3 is CASSERAGQGTEAFF. The CDR3 bases are TGTGCCAGCAGTGAACGGGCTGGGCAGGGAACTGAAGCTTTCTTT. The complete variable domain, with remaining parts taken from reference TRBV2 and TRBJ1-1, reads EPEVTQTPSHQVTQMGQEVILRCVPISNHLYFYWYRQILGQKVEFLVSFYNNEISEKSEIFDDQFSVERPDGSNFTLKIRSTKLEDSAMYFCASSERAGQGTEAFFGQGTRLTVV.

As for this clone: A far larger clone is just one base off, so this is likely a read error. The chain uses TRBV7-4 and TRBJ2-7, with unresolved D. Germline V CDR1 and CDR2: SGHVT, SQSDAQ. This CDR3 contains 13 residues. CDR3 in amino acids: CASSSGQAYGQYF. In DNA form, the CDR3 reads TGTGCCAGCAGCTCTGGGCAGGCCTACGGGCAGTACTTC. The variable domain in full, completed from reference TRBV7-4 and TRBJ2-7, reads GAGVSQSPRYKVAKRGRDVALRCDSISGHVTLYWYRQTLGQGSEVLTYSQSDAQRDKSGRPSGRFSAERPERSVSTLKIQRTEQGDSAVYLCASSSGQAYGQYFGPGTRLTVT.

This rearrangement joins TRBV7-6 to TRBJ2-1, with 13 bases fitting TRBD2. After removal of 5 bases from V and 0 bases from J, the junction contained 7 bases not matched to a gene. The CDR3 is made up of 18 amino acids. Germline loops: CDR1 SGHVS, CDR2 FNYEAQ. The CDR3 DNA reads TGTGCCAGCAGCCCAGGACTAGCGGGAGAATTCTCCTACAATGAGCAGTTCTTC. It specifies CASSPGLAGEFSYNEQFF.

The genes are TRBV5-1 and TRBJ1-3, with no clear D. With 0 bases removed from V and 3 bases from J, the gap between germline ends came to 10 bases. This CDR3 contains 15 residues. Germline values: CDR1 SGHRS, CDR2 YFSETQ. CDR3 in DNA: TGCGCCAGCAGCTTGGTTGGGCAGGATGGAAACACCATATATTTT. Amino acid sequence: CASSLVGQDGNTIYF.